The 32 T cell receptor beta chains in this list originate from one sample, sequenced in a study of neurological immune-mediated disorders (dated by TCRdb to about 2019). Library preparation used 5' RACE. These reads were obtained on an Illumina HiSeq 2500. Clones were called with MiXCR by TCRdb after fastp trimmed the public reads at Q25, and only in-frame beta chains were retained. Each CDR3 protein appears once, grouped with its most common genes and DNA. This sample lists some 65,000 distinct CDR3 sequences; under 5% were detected once. The top ten clones comprise around 2.7% of the sample. Source material: PBMCs. Every receptor here comes from a man aged 50 to 59 with multiple sclerosis.

This clonotype came up many times. The junction shows a germline mismatch at one end, possibly a read error. This chain connects TRBV27 to TRBJ1-6; perhaps TRBD1 as D (5 bases). CDR1 is MNHEY and CDR2 is SMNVEV in the germline V gene (reference sequence). This CDR3 is built from 14 residues. The CDR3, as DNA: TGTGCCACCCGAGTTACCCAGGGAGGTTCACCCCTCAACTTT. It specifies CATRVTQGGSPLNF.

By sample share, this clonotype is medium-sized (0.01 to 0.1%). At one end, the junction sequence differs from germline, possibly due to a read error. The chain recombines TRBV5-1 with TRBJ1-1, with D possibly matching TRBD1 (6 bases). Germline CDR1 SGHRS, CDR2 YFSETQ. CDR3 length equals 9 residues. In DNA form, the CDR3 reads TGCGCCAGCAGCTTGGGGGACACGTTT. Its translation: CASSLGDTF. Full variable domain (missing parts from reference TRBV5-1 and TRBJ1-1): KAGVTQTPRYLIKTRGQQVTLSCSPISGHRSVSWYQQTPGQGLQFLFEYFSETQRNKGNFPGRFSGRQFSNSRSEMNVSTLELGDSALYLCASSLGDTFGQGTRLTVV.

The table lists this clonotype with a few counts. The V call is TRBV12-3 or TRBV12-4, the J call TRBJ1-2; D unclear. Trimming stripped 3 bases from V and 0 bases from J, with 2 bases between. The CDR3 covers 12 residues. The CDR3 spells CASSFTNYGYTF. The DNA for the CDR3 is TGTGCCAGCAGTTTTACTAACTATGGCTACACCTTC.

There are many counts of this clonotype. The chain has TRBV7-2 and TRBJ2-7; possibly TRBD1 for D (6 bases). The CDR3 consists of 15 residues. Germline CDR1 SGHTA, CDR2 FQGNSA. V lost 5 bases, J lost 3 bases, and 17 bases lay in between. CDR3 DNA: TGTGCCAGCAGCCCCGAGACAGGCGTAATCTACGAGCAGTACTTC. As protein: CASSPETGVIYEQYF. Filled out from reference TRBV7-2 and TRBJ2-7, the complete variable domain reads GAGVSQSPSNKVTEKGKDVELRCDPISGHTALYWYRQSLGQGLEFLIYFQGNSAPDKSGLPSDRFSAERTGGSVSTLTIQRTQQEDSAVYLCASSPETGVIYEQYFGPGTRLTVT.

This clonotype was counted at least ten times. V gene TRBV7-3 combines with J gene TRBJ2-7; D gene uncertain. The germline CDR1 and CDR2 sequences are SGHTA and FQGTGA. The CDR3 runs 15 residues. V was cut by 2 bases and J by 4 bases, with 15 bases left in between. The CDR3 is CASSLSPTAEYEQYF. In DNA, the CDR3 is TGTGCCAGCAGCTTATCGCCAACAGCCGAATACGAGCAGTACTTC.

This clonotype showed up many times. V and J are TRBV7-2 and TRBJ1-2; D not certain. CDR3 length: 14 amino acids. Germline loops: CDR1 SGHTA, CDR2 FQGNSA. V was clipped by 7 bases and J by 1 base, with 13 bases between them. DNA of the CDR3: TGTGCCAGCACCAGACCGAATCTTAACTATGGCTACACCTTC. Protein: CASTRPNLNYGYTF.

This clonotype was observed many times. The rearrangement joins TRBV5-5 to TRBJ2-1; no firm D call. Per the germline V gene, CDR1 is SGHKS and CDR2 is YYEKEE (reference sequence). There are 17 residues in the CDR3. V was clipped by 1 base and J by 3 bases, with 17 bases between them. The CDR3 sequence: CASSLPKFPGNYNEQFF. CDR3 bases: TGTGCCAGCAGCTTGCCCAAGTTCCCAGGAAACTACAATGAGCAGTTCTTC.

This clonotype was observed at least ten times. Written as DNA, the CDR3 is TGTGCCAGCAGCCAAGATGGGAGACAGGGGGACACCTTC. This codes for CASSQDGRQGDTF. The chain couples TRBV4-2 to TRBJ1-2; the match to TRBD1 covers 9 bases. From germline, CDR1 is LGHNA and CDR2 YNFKEQ. The CDR3 has 13 residues. Unmatched junction bases numbered 5, after V lost 0 bases and J lost 12 bases.

In its sample, this clonotype was seen a few times. The chain employs TRBV2 and TRBJ2-2, with TRBD1 identical over 8 bases. V gave up 4 bases and J gave up 5 bases; unmatched junction bases: 3. Germline V gene data show CDR1 as SNHLY and CDR2 as FYNNEI. The CDR3 contains 14 residues. CDR3 in amino acids: CASSGTGRTGELFF. The DNA of the CDR3 is TGTGCCAGCAGTGGGACAGGGCGTACCGGGGAGCTGTTTTTT.

At least ten counts were recorded for this clonotype. The rearrangement uses TRBV16 and TRBJ1-1; D is ambiguous. Germline V gene sequence: CDR1 KGHSY, CDR2 FQNENV. V lost 2 bases, J lost 5 bases, and 9 bases lay in between. This CDR3 comprises 13 residues. The CDR3 coding sequence is TGTGCCAGCAGCCAAAAGGGAGGAACTGAAGCTTTCTTT. Protein sequence: CASSQKGGTEAFF.

This clonotype showed up many times. The V call is TRBV25-1, the J call TRBJ1-6, with 7 bases lining up with TRBD1. Germline CDR1 MGHDK, CDR2 SYGVNS. The CDR3 is 15 residues long. The trim removed 1 base at V and 10 bases at J, leaving 7 bases unmatched. The chain's CDR3 is CASSELRQGESPLHF. Here the CDR3 DNA reads TGTGCCAGCAGTGAATTGAGGCAGGGGGAGTCACCCCTCCACTTT.

This clonotype showed up many times. The chain combines TRBV3-1 with TRBJ2-6; 7 bases are a match to TRBD1. Germline values: CDR1 LGHDT, CDR2 YNNKEL (reference sequence). CDR3 length: 17 residues. V lost 1 base, J lost 3 bases, and 6 bases stayed unmatched. This CDR3 reads CASSQGGQAFGANVLTF. CDR3 bases: TGTGCCAGCAGCCAAGGAGGACAGGCCTTTGGGGCCAACGTCCTGACTTTC.

This clonotype was seen at least ten times. The CDR3 is CASSSQPTGQNQPQHF. CDR3 DNA sequence: TGTGCCAGCAGCTCTCAACCTACAGGGCAGAATCAGCCCCAGCATTTT. This chain links TRBV12-3 or TRBV12-4 with TRBJ1-5, with D maybe TRBD1 (6 bases). Trimming cost V 6 bases and J 4 bases, with 19 bases left between them. The CDR3 is 16 amino acids.

This clonotype came up many times. The chain couples TRBV29-1 to TRBJ2-7; 7 nucleotides match TRBD1. From germline, CDR1 is SQVTM and CDR2 ANQGSEA. The CDR3 totals 13 residues. Germline trimming cut 2 bases from V and 3 bases from J; bases unmatched to any gene: 4. The CDR3 loop reads CSVERQGSYEQYF. The CDR3 region has the DNA TGCAGCGTTGAAAGACAGGGCAGCTACGAGCAGTACTTC.

This clonotype has at least ten counts. The chain uses TRBV5-1 and TRBJ2-1, with TRBD1 identical over 9 bases. There are 15 residues in the CDR3. With 0 bases clipped from V and 13 bases from J, the junction kept 11 bases outside the gene matches. Germline CDR1 reads SGHRS; CDR2 reads YFSETQ. CDR3 sequence reads: CASSLGDRAGLEQFF. The DNA of the CDR3 is TGCGCCAGCAGCTTGGGGGACAGGGCCGGGCTAGAACAGTTCTTC.

In its sample, this clonotype was seen many times. The chain recombines TRBV20-1 with TRBJ1-5, with D possibly matching TRBD1 (5 bases). The V and J ends lost 5 bases and 3 bases respectively, with 11 bases between them. Germline V gene data show CDR1 as DFQATT and CDR2 as SNEGSKA (reference sequence). This CDR3 region has 13 residues. The CDR3 reads CSALGQDNQPQHF. CDR3 sequence (DNA): TGCAGTGCTCTCGGACAAGACAATCAGCCCCAGCATTTT.

This clonotype was counted ten times or more. The chain recombines TRBV6-5 with TRBJ2-1; D might be TRBD1 (6 bases). Germline V lookup: CDR1 MNHEY, CDR2 SVGAGI. The CDR3 has 16 residues. V lost 5 bases and J lost 7, with 21 bases in between. The CDR3: CASSTNRDVGWNEQFF. The CDR3 bases are TGTGCCAGCAGTACCAACAGGGATGTGGGATGGAATGAGCAGTTCTTC.

This clonotype was seen repeatedly, ten times or more. The chain employs TRBV12-3 or TRBV12-4 and TRBJ1-2; D ambiguous. The CDR3 has 12 amino acids. Trimming shortened V by 3 bases and J by 8 bases, and 10 bases separated the two germline ends. The CDR3 nucleotides read TGTGCCAGCAGTTTTTTTAACGGAGGCTACACCTTC. Translating it yields CASSFFNGGYTF.

This clonotype has at least ten counts. The V gene is TRBV6-5, the J gene TRBJ2-3; the D call may be TRBD1 or TRBD2 (5 bases each). The CDR3 extends over 17 amino acids. Trimming took 6 bases from V and 1 from J, leaving 20 bases between them. Germline loops: CDR1 MNHEY, CDR2 SVGAGI. The CDR3 nucleotides are TGTGCCAGCAGGTCAAAGCAGGGAGCGGTCGGCACAGATACGCAGTATTTT. Its protein product is CASRSKQGAVGTDTQYF.

This clonotype was detected ten times or more. The V and J genes are TRBV5-1 and TRBJ1-1; no reliable D call. This CDR3 spans 13 amino acids. Per germline, CDR1 SGHRS and CDR2 YFSETQ. Deletions cut 0 bases from V and 4 bases from J, with 7 bases between. CDR3 loop: CASSLGSGTEAFF. Here the CDR3 DNA reads TGCGCCAGCAGCTTGGGAAGTGGCACTGAAGCTTTCTTT.

The sample holds many counts of this clonotype. The chain links TRBV18 to TRBJ1-2; D gene uncertain. Germline assignment: CDR1 KGHSH and CDR2 LQKENI. The CDR3 totals 14 residues. Trimming left V 1 base short and J 2 bases short, with 8 bases between. CDR3 DNA sequence: TGTGCCAGCTCACCACTTAAGGAGAACTATGGCTACACCTTC. This codes for CASSPLKENYGYTF.

At least ten counts were recorded for this clonotype. The genes are TRBV5-1 and TRBJ1-2; no clear D gene. CDR1 is SGHRS, CDR2 YFSETQ, per germline. The CDR3 extends over 12 amino acids. V gave up 2 bases and J gave up 4 bases, with 6 bases separating them. The CDR3 region is CASSFEFYGYTF. The CDR3 coding sequence is TGCGCCAGCAGCTTCGAGTTCTATGGCTACACCTTC.

This clonotype has a count of ten or more. This sequence joins TRBV7-2 and TRBJ1-1, with a tentative D call TRBD1 (5 bases). CDR1 and CDR2 (germline): SGHTA, FQGNSA. This CDR3 region has 12 residues. The V end lost 3 bases, the J end lost 4 bases, and 6 bases lay between the germline ends. CDR3 bases: TGTGCCAGCAGCTTTGGGGCCACTGAAGCTTTCTTT. Its protein is CASSFGATEAFF.

V gene TRBV6-1 combines with J gene TRBJ2-3; D gene uncertain. Germline V lookup: CDR1 MNHNS, CDR2 SASEGT. This CDR3 contains 14 residues. V lost 6 bases to trimming and J lost 1 base, with 11 bases between them. CDR3 bases: TGTGCCAGCAGGGAGTGGATGGGCACAGATACGCAGTATTTT. Its protein product is CASREWMGTDTQYF.

This clonotype was counted many times. The rearrangement links TRBV5-1 to TRBJ2-1, with D perhaps TRBD1 (5 bases). V was trimmed by 4 bases and J by 7 bases, leaving 18 bases between them. The CDR3 totals 15 residues. Looked up from germline, CDR1 is SGHRS and CDR2 is YFSETQ. CDR3 region: CASSPGHGAGNEQFF. The CDR3 DNA is TGCGCCAGCAGCCCAGGTCATGGGGCAGGGAATGAGCAGTTCTTC.

This clonotype has ten or more counts. The CDR3 DNA reads TGTGCCAGCAGCCCGCCCGGACATTTGAACATTCAGTACTTC. Its translation is CASSPPGHLNIQYF. The chain is built from TRBV7-9 and TRBJ2-4, with D perhaps matching TRBD1 (5 bases). This CDR3 contains 14 residues. Looked up from germline, CDR1 is SEHNR and CDR2 is FQNEAQ (reference sequence). Trimming removed 5 bases at V and 7 bases at J, with 15 bases between. Using reference TRBV7-9 and TRBJ2-4 for the parts outside the CDR3, the full variable domain is DTGVSQNPRHKITKRGQNVTFRCDPISEHNRLYWYRQTLGQGPEFLTYFQNEAQLEKSRLLSDRFSAERPKGSFSTLEIQRTEQGDSAMYLCASSPPGHLNIQYFGAGTRLSVL.

In this sample, this clonotype turned up many times. V gene TRBV20-1 combines with J gene TRBJ2-7, with 10 bases matching TRBD1. This CDR3 has 14 amino acids. With V trimmed by 6 bases and J by 3 bases, 8 bases remained unmatched. Looked up from germline, CDR1 is DFQATT and CDR2 is SNEGSKA (reference sequence). The CDR3 is CSAISGTGVYEQYV. CDR3 nucleotide sequence: TGCAGTGCAATATCCGGGACAGGGGTCTACGAGCAGTACGTC.

This clonotype was recorded at least ten times. The V and J genes are TRBV20-1 and TRBJ1-5; weak D call: TRBD1 (5 bases). CDR1 is DFQATT, CDR2 SNEGSKA, per germline (reference sequence). The ends were cut back, 7 bases at V and 0 bases at J, with 13 bases in the middle. The CDR3 contains 14 residues. CDR3 DNA sequence: TGCAGTGTTGTCGGTGGGGCTAGCAATCAGCCCCAGCATTTT. It is translated as CSVVGGASNQPQHF.

This clonotype was counted many times. This chain joins TRBV14 and TRBJ2-5, with 9 nucleotides matching TRBD2. CDR1 is SGHDN, CDR2 FVKESK, per germline. V lost 0 bases to trimming and J lost 5 bases; unmatched junction nucleotides: 4. The CDR3 length is 15 residues. The chain's CDR3 is CASSQERGLAETQYF. For the CDR3, the DNA is TGTGCCAGCAGCCAAGAAAGGGGACTAGCCGAGACCCAGTACTTC.

This clonotype was seen ten or more times. The chain joins TRBV20-1 to TRBJ2-1; D unresolved. The germline CDR1 and CDR2 sequences are DFQATT and SNEGSKA (reference sequence). The CDR3 has 12 amino acids. V gave up 5 bases and J gave up 13 bases, with 18 bases separating them. The DNA for the CDR3 is TGCAGTGCTGGAAAACGAATACGAACTCAGTTCTTC. Encoded protein: CSAGKRIRTQFF.

This clonotype was picked up many times. J is TRBJ1-1 and V is TRBV10-3; tentatively, D is TRBD1 (5 bases). This CDR3 region has 15 residues. V lost 6 bases to trimming and J lost 1 base, with 15 bases between them. CDR1 and CDR2 from the germline V gene are ENHRY and SYGVKD. The CDR3 loop reads CAISHQSDKNTEAFF. The CDR3 region has the DNA TGTGCCATCAGCCATCAGTCGGACAAGAACACTGAAGCTTTCTTT.

The sample holds many counts of this clonotype. The rearrangement joins TRBV13 to TRBJ1-1; D is uncertain. Germline lookup yields CDR1 PRHDT and CDR2 FYEKMQ (reference sequence). V lost 5 bases and J 1 base, leaving 11 bases between the germline ends. CDR3 length: 14 residues. CDR3 in amino acids: CASSKIVSNTEAFF. DNA of the CDR3: TGTGCCAGCAGCAAGATTGTATCGAACACTGAAGCTTTCTTT.